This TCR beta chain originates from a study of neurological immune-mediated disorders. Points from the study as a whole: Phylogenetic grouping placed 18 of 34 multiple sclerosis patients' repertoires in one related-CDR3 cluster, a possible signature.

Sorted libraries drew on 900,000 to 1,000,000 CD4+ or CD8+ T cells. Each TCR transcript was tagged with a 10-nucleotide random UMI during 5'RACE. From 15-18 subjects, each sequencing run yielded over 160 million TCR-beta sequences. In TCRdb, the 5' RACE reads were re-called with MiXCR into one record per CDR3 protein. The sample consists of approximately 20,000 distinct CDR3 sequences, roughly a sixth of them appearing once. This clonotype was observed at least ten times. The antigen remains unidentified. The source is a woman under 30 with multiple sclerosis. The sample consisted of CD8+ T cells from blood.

The CDR3 spells CASSFYRGAYEQYV. CDR3 bases: TGTGCCAGCAGTTTCTACAGGGGGGCCTACGAGCAGTACGTC. The chain links TRBV27 to TRBJ2-7; 8 bases match TRBD1. Germline assignment: CDR1 MNHEY and CDR2 SMNVEV (reference sequence). V lost 3 bases, J lost 2 bases, and 3 bases stayed unmatched. CDR3 length: 14 residues.